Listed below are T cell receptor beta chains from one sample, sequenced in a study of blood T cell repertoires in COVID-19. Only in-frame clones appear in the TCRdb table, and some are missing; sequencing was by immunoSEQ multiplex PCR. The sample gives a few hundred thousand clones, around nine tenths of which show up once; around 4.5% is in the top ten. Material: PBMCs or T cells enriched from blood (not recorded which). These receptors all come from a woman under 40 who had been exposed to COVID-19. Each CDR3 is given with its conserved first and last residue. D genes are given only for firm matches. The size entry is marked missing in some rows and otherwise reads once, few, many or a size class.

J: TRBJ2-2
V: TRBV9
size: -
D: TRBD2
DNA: TGTGCCAGCAGCGTAGTACGGGGGGATCCCCCCGGGGAGCTGTTTTTT
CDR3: CASSVVRGDPPGELFF

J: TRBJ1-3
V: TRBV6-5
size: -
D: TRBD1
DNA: TGTGCCAGCAGTATCCGACAGGGGCAAAACACCATATATTTT
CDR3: CASSIRQGQNTIYF

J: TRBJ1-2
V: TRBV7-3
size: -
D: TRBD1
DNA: TGTGCCAGCAGCCTCCAGGGCGGGACAGGCACGACCTCAAGGGGCTACACCTTC
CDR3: CASSLQGGTGTTSRGYTF

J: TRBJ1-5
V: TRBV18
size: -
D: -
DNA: TGTGCCAGCTCACCAGGGGGCATTCAGCCCCAGCATTTT
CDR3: CASSPGGIQPQHF

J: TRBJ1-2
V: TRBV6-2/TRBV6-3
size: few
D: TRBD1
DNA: TGTGCCAGCAGTACCCCGGGACAGAACTATGGCTACACCTTC
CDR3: CASSTPGQNYGYTF

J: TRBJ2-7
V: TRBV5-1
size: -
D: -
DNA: TGCGCCAGCAGCTTGGCGGGGGGCTTTGAGTACGAGCAGTACTTC
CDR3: CASSLAGGFEYEQYF

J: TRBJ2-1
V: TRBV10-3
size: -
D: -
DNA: TGTGCCATCAGTGTTGGGGACTCTACCTACAATGAGCAGTTCTTC
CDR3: CAISVGDSTYNEQFF

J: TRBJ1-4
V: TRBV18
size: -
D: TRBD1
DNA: TGTGCCAGCTCAAGGGACAGCTCTATTAATGAAAAACTGTTTTTT
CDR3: CASSRDSSINEKLFF

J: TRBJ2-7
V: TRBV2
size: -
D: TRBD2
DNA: TGTGCCAGCAGTGAAGCGGCGGGGGGGCCCTACGAGCAGTACTTC
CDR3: CASSEAAGGPYEQYF

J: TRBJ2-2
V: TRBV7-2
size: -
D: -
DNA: TGTGCCAGCAGCCCGCCGGGACAGAACACCGGGGAGCTGTTTTTT
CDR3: CASSPPGQNTGELFF

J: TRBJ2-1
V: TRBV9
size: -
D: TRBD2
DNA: TGTGCCAGCAGCGTAGCCAGCGGGGGGGCCTCCAAATACAATGAGCAGTTCTTC
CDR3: CASSVASGGASKYNEQFF

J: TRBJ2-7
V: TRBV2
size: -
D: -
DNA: TGTGCCAGCAGCGCCCCCCAGGGGTTAGGCTACGAGCAGTACTTC
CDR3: CASSAPQGLGYEQYF

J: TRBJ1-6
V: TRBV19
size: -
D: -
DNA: TGTGCCAGTAGCTTCATGGCCTCAGCGTATAATTCACCCCTCCACTTT
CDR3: CASSFMASAYNSPLHF

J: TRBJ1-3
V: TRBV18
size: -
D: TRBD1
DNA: TGTGCCAGCTCACCCGGACAGGGGAGGATCGGAAACACCATATATTTT
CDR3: CASSPGQGRIGNTIYF

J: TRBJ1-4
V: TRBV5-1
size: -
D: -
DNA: TGCGCCAGCACCCCTCGACAGTCAACTAATGAAAAACTGTTTTTT
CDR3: CASTPRQSTNEKLFF

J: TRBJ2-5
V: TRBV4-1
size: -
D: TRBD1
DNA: TGCGCCAGCAGCCAAGTTTGGACAGGGGAACAAGAGACCCAGTACTTC
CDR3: CASSQVWTGEQETQYF

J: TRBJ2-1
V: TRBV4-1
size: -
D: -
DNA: TGCGCCAGCAGCCAAGAAGGGCAGGGGGGTCGGTGGGAGCAGTTCTTC
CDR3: CASSQEGQGGRWEQFF

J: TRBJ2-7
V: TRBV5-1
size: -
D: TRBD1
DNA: TGCGCCAGCAGCCCGACTCCCGGGACAGGGGGCTACGAGCAGTACTTC
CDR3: CASSPTPGTGGYEQYF

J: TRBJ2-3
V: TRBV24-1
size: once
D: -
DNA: TGTGCCACCAGTGATTTTGCCCGGGGGAAGGGGGATACGCAGTATTTT
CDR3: CATSDFARGKGDTQYF

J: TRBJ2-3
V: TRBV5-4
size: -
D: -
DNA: TGTGCCAGCAGCTTGGATGCGTTCCAGGGTGGCACAGATACGCAGTATTTT
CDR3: CASSLDAFQGGTDTQYF

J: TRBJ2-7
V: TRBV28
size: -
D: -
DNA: TGTGCCAGCAATTCCCGCTACGAGCAGTACTTC
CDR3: CASNSRYEQYF

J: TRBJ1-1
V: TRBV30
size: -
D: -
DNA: TGTGCCTGGATTCTGGTGAGGAGGGCTGAAGCTTTCTTT
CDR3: CAWILVRRAEAFF

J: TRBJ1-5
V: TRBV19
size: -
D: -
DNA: TGTGCCAGTAGCCGACCGGAAGGGGGCAATCAGCCCCAGCATTTT
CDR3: CASSRPEGGNQPQHF

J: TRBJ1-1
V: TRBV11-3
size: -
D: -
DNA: TGTGCCAGCAGCTTGTCAGAGAACACTGAAGCTTTCTTT
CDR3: CASSLSENTEAFF

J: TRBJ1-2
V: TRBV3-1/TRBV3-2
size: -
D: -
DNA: TGTGCCAGCAGCCATGGGGCACTGAACGGCTACACCTTC
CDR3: CASSHGALNGYTF

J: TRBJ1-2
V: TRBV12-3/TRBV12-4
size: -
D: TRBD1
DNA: TGTGCCAGCCACCCGACAGGGGGCTATGGCTACACCTTC
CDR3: CASHPTGGYGYTF

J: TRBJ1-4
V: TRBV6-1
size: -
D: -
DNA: TGTGCCAGCAGTGAAAGGACCGGGGGGGACATACGGGAAAAACTGTTTTTT
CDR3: CASSERTGGDIREKLFF

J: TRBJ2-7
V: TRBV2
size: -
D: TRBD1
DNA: TGTGCCAGCAGTGAAGCGACAGGGGGCTACTACGAGCAGTACTTC
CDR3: CASSEATGGYYEQYF

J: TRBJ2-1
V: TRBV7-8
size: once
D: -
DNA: TGTGCCAGCAGCTTAAGGGGTAGCGGTTACAATGAGCAGTTCTTC
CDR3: CASSLRGSGYNEQFF

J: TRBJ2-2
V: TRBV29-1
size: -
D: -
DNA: TGCAGCGTCTCCCCTCGTCTTAACACCGGGGAGCTGTTTTTT
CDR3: CSVSPRLNTGELFF

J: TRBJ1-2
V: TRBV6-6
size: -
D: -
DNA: TGTGCCAGCATGGAGGGGCCATATGGCTACACCTTC
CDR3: CASMEGPYGYTF

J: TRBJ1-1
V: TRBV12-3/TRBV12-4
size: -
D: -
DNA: TGTGCCAGCAGTTCCCAGGGGAGCACTGAAGCTTTCTTT
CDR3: CASSSQGSTEAFF

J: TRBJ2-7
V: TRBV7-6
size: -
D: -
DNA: TGTGCCAGCAGCTTAGGACCTCGGGGGGCGATAAACTACGAGCAGTACTTC
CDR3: CASSLGPRGAINYEQYF

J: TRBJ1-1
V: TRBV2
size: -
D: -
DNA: TGTGCCAGCAGTGGGCCTGAGGTTAGCACTGAAGCTTTCTTT
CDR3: CASSGPEVSTEAFF

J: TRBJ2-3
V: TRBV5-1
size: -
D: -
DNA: TGCGCCAGCAGCCCGGCCGGAGTAAAAACAGATACGCAGTATTTT
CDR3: CASSPAGVKTDTQYF

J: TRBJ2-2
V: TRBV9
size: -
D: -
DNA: TGTGCCAGCAGCGTAGCGACCGGGGAGCTGTTTTTT
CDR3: CASSVATGELFF

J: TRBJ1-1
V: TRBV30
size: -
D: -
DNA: TGTGCCTGGAGTGTCCCAGGAAATAAAGCTTTCTTT
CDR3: CAWSVPGNKAFF

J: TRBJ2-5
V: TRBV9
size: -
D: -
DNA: TGTGCCAGCAGCGTACAACCTCAGAGCAGGAAGACCCAGTACTTC
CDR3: CASSVQPQSRKTQYF

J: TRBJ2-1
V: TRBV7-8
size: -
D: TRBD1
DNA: TGTGCCAGCAGCTTAGCCGGGACAGGGTGGAGTGAGCAGTTCTTC
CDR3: CASSLAGTGWSEQFF

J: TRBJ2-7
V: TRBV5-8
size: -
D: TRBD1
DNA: TGTGCCAGCGACCCGGGACAGCGATCCGCCTACGAGCAGTACTTC
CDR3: CASDPGQRSAYEQYF